The 4 T cell receptor beta chains listed next were all sequenced from one sample in a study of blood T cell repertoires in COVID-19. Assay used: immunoSEQ multiplex PCR; TCRdb lists only in-frame clones, some missing. The table includes roughly 140,000 clones, around 85% detected once. Sequenced: peripheral blood. Receptor source: a man between 65 and 79 years old with acute or convalescent COVID-19.

This clone showed up just once. Written as DNA, the CDR3 is TGTGCCAGCAGGGTATTAGGGGTACAGCCCCAGCATTTT. Translated: CASRVLGVQPQHF. The V and J genes are TRBV6-6 and TRBJ1-5; perhaps TRBD1 as D (5 bases). V lost 6 bases to trimming and J lost 7 bases, with 13 bases between them. The germline V gene has CDR1 MNHNY and CDR2 SVGAGI (reference sequence). The CDR3 totals 13 residues.

The chain joins TRBV28 to TRBJ2-4; D may be TRBD2 (6 bases). Trimming stripped 8 bases from V and 9 bases from J, with 20 bases between. This CDR3 comprises 14 residues. Per germline, CDR1 MDHEN and CDR2 SYDVKM. CDR3 sequence (DNA): TGTGCCAGCTCCCTGGGAGGCGGTGTGAGCATTCAGTACTTC. Its protein product is CASSLGGGVSIQYF.

The chain employs TRBV2 and TRBJ1-6; 9 bases map to TRBD1. V shed 4 bases and J 5 bases; nucleotides not matched to a gene: 3. The CDR3 is made up of 15 amino acids. Looked up from germline, CDR1 is SNHLY and CDR2 is FYNNEI. CDR3 protein: CASSGDRVHNSPLHF. CDR3 DNA sequence: TGTGCCAGCAGTGGGGACAGGGTCCATAATTCACCCCTCCACTTT.

This clone has a count of ten or more. This chain connects TRBV28 to TRBJ2-7; TRBD1 matches 9 bases. The length of the CDR3 is 15 residues. V shed 5 bases, J shed 3 bases, and the junction held 8 bases outside the gene matches. Looked up from germline, CDR1 is MDHEN and CDR2 is SYDVKM. The CDR3 nucleotides are TGTGCCAGCAGTCCCTTATTGACAGGGGGCTACGAGCAGTACTTC. It yields the protein CASSPLLTGGYEQYF.